This T cell receptor (beta chain) was recorded in a study of blood T cell repertoires in COVID-19. Repertoires were generated with immunoSEQ multiplex PCR, while TCRdb's copy carries only in-frame clones and drops some. The sample has roughly 70,000 clones, roughly 80% seen once. The CDR3 loop spans 13 amino acids. Between the trimmed V and J ends, which lost 5 bases and 4 bases, there was a span of 12 bases. Germline V gene lookup returns CDR1 SEHNR and CDR2 FQNEAQ (reference sequence). Sequencing input: peripheral blood. The chain employs TRBV7-9 and TRBJ2-7; weak D call: TRBD2 (6 bases). The receptor was derived from a human donor in a cohort sampled during active COVID-19. The DNA for the CDR3 is TGTGCCAGCAGCGGAGGGAAGGGATACGAGCAGTACTTC. It codes for CASSGGKGYEQYF.